The clone carrying this T cell receptor beta chain was observed at least ten times. Its antigen remains unidentified. TCRdb processed the reads anew with MiXCR; each CDR3 protein has one entry. The sample has about 300,000 distinct CDR3 sequences; roughly a tenth are singletons. Deletions cut 3 bases from V and 6 bases from J, with 11 bases between. The CDR3 is 13 amino acids. Germline CDR1 and CDR2: MDHEN and SYDVKM. These data are taken from a study of T cell repertoires in cytomegalovirus infection. Regarding the study as a whole: There were HLA-C-restricted CMV-specific TCR beta clonotypes dominating the ex vivo response. The cumulative frequency of public TCR beta families distinguished individuals who carried CMV together with the relevant HLA.

The sample taken for sequencing was PBMCs. The TCR comes from a human donor in good health (CMV status not recorded). Some clones in this sample may be carry-over from other donors' samples. This chain joins TRBV28 and TRBJ1-2; D unresolved. The chain's CDR3 is CASSLAHRHGYTF. Here the CDR3 DNA reads TGTGCCAGCAGTTTGGCTCATCGCCATGGCTACACCTTC.